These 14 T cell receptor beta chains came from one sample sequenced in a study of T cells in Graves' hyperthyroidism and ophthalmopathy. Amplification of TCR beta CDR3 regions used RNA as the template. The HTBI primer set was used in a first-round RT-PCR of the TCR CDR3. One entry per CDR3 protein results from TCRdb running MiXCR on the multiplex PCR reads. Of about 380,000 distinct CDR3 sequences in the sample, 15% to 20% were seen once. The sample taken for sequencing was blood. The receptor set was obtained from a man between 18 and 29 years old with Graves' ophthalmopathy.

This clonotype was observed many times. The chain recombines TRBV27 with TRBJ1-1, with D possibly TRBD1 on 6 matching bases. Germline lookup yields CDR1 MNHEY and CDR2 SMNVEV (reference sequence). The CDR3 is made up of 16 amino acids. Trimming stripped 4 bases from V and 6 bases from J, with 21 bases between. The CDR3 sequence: CASSSLGRGRLSEAFF. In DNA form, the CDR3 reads TGTGCCAGCAGTTCCCTCGGCAGGGGCAGGTTGTCTGAAGCTTTCTTT.

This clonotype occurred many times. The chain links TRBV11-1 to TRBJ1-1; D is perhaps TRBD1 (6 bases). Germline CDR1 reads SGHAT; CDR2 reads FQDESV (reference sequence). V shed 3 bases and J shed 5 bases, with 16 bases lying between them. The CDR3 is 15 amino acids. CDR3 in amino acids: CASSFWGGLDTEAFF. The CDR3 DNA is TGTGCCAGCAGCTTCTGGGGGGGGCTCGATACTGAAGCTTTCTTT.

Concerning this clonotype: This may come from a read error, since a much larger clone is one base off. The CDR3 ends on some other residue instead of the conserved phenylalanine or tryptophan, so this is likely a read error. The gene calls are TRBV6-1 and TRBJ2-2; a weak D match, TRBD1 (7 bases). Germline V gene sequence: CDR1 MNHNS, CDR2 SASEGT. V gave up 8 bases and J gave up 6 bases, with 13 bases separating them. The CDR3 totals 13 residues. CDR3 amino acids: CASGAGGSGELFS. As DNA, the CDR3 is TGTGCCAGCGGAGCAGGGGGGTCCGGGGAGCTGTTTTCT.

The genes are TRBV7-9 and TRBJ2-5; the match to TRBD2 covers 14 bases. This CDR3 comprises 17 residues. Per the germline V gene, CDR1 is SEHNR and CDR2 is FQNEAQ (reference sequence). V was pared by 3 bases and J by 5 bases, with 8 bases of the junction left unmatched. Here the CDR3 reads CASSFPGTSGGQETQYF. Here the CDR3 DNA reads TGTGCCAGCAGCTTCCCCGGGACTAGCGGGGGCCAGGAGACCCAGTACTTC.

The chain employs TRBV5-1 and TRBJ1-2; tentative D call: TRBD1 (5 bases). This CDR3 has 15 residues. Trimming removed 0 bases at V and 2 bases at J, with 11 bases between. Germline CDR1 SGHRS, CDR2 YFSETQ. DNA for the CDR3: TGCGCCAGCAGCTTGGAGCAGGGTGGGAACTATGGCTACACCTTC. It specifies CASSLEQGGNYGYTF. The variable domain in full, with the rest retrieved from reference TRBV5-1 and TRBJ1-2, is KAGVTQTPRYLIKTRGQQVTLSCSPISGHRSVSWYQQTPGQGLQFLFEYFSETQRNKGNFPGRFSGRQFSNSRSEMNVSTLELGDSALYLCASSLEQGGNYGYTFGSGTRLTVV.

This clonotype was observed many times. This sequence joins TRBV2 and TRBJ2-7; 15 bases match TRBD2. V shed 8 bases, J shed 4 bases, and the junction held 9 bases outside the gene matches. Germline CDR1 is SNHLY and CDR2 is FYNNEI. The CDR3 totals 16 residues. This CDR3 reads CASRGLAGGPGYEQYF. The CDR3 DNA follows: TGTGCCAGCCGCGGACTAGCGGGGGGGCCGGGGTACGAGCAGTACTTC. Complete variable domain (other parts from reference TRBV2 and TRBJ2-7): EPEVTQTPSHQVTQMGQEVILRCVPISNHLYFYWYRQILGQKVEFLVSFYNNEISEKSEIFDDQFSVERPDGSNFTLKIRSTKLEDSAMYFCASRGLAGGPGYEQYFGPGTRLTVT.

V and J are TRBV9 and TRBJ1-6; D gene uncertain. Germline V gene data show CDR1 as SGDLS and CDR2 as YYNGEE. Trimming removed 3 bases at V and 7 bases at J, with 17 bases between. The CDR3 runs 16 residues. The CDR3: CASSGEMMERNSPLHF. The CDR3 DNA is TGTGCCAGCAGCGGAGAAATGATGGAACGGAATTCACCCCTCCACTTT.

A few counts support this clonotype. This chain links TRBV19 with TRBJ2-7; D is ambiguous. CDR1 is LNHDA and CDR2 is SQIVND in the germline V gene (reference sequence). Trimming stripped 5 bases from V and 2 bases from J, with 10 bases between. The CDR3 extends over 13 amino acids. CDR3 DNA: TGTGCCAGTAGTGCGACATGGGCCTACGAGCAGTACTTC. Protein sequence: CASSATWAYEQYF.

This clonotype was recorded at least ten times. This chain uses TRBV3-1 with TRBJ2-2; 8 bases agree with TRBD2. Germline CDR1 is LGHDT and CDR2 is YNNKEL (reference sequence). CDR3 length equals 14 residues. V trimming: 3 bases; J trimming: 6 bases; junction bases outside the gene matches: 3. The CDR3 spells CASSHRAGAGELFF. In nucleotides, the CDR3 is TGTGCCAGCAGCCATAGAGCGGGGGCCGGGGAGCTGTTTTTT.

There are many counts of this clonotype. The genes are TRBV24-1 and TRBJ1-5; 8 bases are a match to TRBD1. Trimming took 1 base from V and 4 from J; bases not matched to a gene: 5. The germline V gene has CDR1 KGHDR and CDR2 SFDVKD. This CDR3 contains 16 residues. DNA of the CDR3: TGTGCCACCAGTGATTTTTGGACAGGGTGGAATCAGCCCCAGCATTTT. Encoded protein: CATSDFWTGWNQPQHF.

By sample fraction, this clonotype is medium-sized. The CDR3 spells CASGPQGNGLAGDTDTQYF. The CDR3 DNA is TGTGCCAGCGGCCCCCAGGGGAATGGACTAGCGGGAGACACAGATACGCAGTATTTT. This chain joins TRBV28 and TRBJ2-3; 13 bases are shared with TRBD2. Germline CDR1 is MDHEN and CDR2 is SYDVKM. The CDR3 consists of 19 residues. V trimming: 8 bases; J trimming: 2 bases; junction bases outside the gene matches: 16. Using reference TRBV28 and TRBJ2-3 for the parts outside the CDR3, the full variable domain is DVKVTQSSRYLVKRTGEKVFLECVQDMDHENMFWYRQDPGLGLRLIYFSYDVKMKEKGDIPEGYSVSREKKERFSLILESASTNQTSMYLCASGPQGNGLAGDTDTQYFGPGTRLTVL.

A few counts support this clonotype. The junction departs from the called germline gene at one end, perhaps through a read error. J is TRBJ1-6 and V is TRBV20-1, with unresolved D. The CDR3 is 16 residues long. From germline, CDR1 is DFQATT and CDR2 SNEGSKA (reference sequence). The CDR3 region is CSARENHDPYNSPLHF. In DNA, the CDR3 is TGCAGTGCGAGAGAGAACCATGACCCCTATAATTCACCCCTCCACTTT.

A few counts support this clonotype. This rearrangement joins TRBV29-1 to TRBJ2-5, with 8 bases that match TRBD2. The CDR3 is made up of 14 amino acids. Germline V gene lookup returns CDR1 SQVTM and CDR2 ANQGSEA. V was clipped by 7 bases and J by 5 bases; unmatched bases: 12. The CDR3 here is CSGERAGGQETQYF. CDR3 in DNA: TGCAGCGGGGAGCGGGCGGGGGGTCAGGAGACCCAGTACTTC.

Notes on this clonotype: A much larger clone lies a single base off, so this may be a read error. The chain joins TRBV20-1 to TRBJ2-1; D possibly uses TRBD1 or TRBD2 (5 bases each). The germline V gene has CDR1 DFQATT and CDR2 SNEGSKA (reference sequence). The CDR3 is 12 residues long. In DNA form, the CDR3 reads TGCAGTACTAGGGGTGGGTGGAATGAGCAGTTCTTC. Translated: CSTRGGWNEQFF.